The entry that follows covers one T cell receptor (beta chain) sequence. The antigen is undetermined. The entry originates in a study of cytomegalovirus exposure and HLA in healthy donors. Study context: Of the donors genotyped, several hundred in all, about 80% fell in the Caucasian-associated ancestry cluster.

The study, taken as a whole, reports: Analysis was performed later, and it showed HLA-associated TCR beta chains to be more clonally expanded than equally common others.

With 60 Vbeta and 13 Jbeta primers, the PCR was carried out. Authors' analysis steps: Roughly 11 million shared chains were among the about 80 million unique TCR beta chains that a later analysis counted. TCRdb's table, derived via immunoSEQ multiplex PCR, lists solely in-frame clones and lacks some. The V and J calls and clone size are taken from that table; D and trimming were inferred from the DNA. The sample has 130,000 or so clones; 75% to 90% are singletons. Sequenced input: PBMCs. This receptor was obtained from a woman under 40 in good health and CMV-seropositive.

In DNA, the CDR3 is TGCGCCAGCAGCTTGAATCCCGGGACAGGGGTAGGAAACACCATATATTTT. This gives the protein CASSLNPGTGVGNTIYF. The chain carries TRBV5-1 and TRBJ1-3, with TRBD1 matching 10 bases. V trimming: 1 base; J trimming: 4 bases; junction bases outside the gene matches: 8. CDR1 is SGHRS, CDR2 YFSETQ, per germline. The CDR3 consists of 17 residues.